A selection of T cell receptor beta chains follows, all from one sample in a study of molecular identifiers for immune sequencing clone quantification. A single record per CDR3 protein comes from TCRdb applying MiXCR to the PCR reads. This sample carries hundreds of thousands of distinct CDR3 sequences, about 20% of them seen once, and the ten largest clones take 0.7% to 1%. The sequencing sample was made of naive CD8+ T cells from blood, with Jurkat cell RNA spiked in. Receptors originate from a human donor in good health. Some libraries in this study had Jurkat cell RNA spiked in. CDR3s include the opening cysteine and the closing phenylalanine or tryptophan. The D gene is left open where the match is weak. Rows may omit the clone size; those that give it use once, few, many or a size class.

13 | TRBJ1-1 | many | TRBV7-2 | . | CASSLELNTEAFF | TGTGCCAGCAGCTTAGAACTGAACACTGAAGCTTTCTTT
13 | TRBJ2-1 | few | TRBV2 | . | CASSPIDSNEQFF | TGTGCCAGCAGTCCGATCGACTCCAATGAGCAGTTCTTC
14 | TRBJ2-2 | few | TRBV15 | . | CATSRVGGAGELFF | TGTGCCACCAGCAGAGTTGGGGGAGCCGGGGAGCTGTTTTTT
13 | TRBJ1-5 | few | TRBV10-3 | . | CAISVAGDQPQHF | TGTGCCATCAGTGTTGCAGGGGATCAGCCCCAGCATTTT
16 | TRBJ1-5 | many | TRBV2 | TRBD1 | CASSEDRGPFIQPQHF | TGTGCCAGCAGTGAGGACAGGGGGCCTTTTATTCAGCCCCAGCATTTT
16 | TRBJ1-2 | many | TRBV4-3 | TRBD1 | CASSQEWTGDRYGYTF | TGCGCCAGCAGCCAAGAATGGACAGGGGATCGGTATGGCTACACCTTC
12 | TRBJ2-2 | many | TRBV29-1 | . | CSVVQWTGELFF | TGCAGCGTTGTACAATGGACCGGGGAGCTGTTTTTT
14 | TRBJ1-2 | many | TRBV28 | . | CASSSDRTNYGYTF | TGTGCCAGCAGTTCGGACAGAACTAACTATGGCTACACCTTC
11 | TRBJ2-1 | many | TRBV30 | . | CAWSLTYEQFF | TGTGCCTGGAGTTTGACTTATGAGCAGTTCTTC
16 | TRBJ2-3 | few | TRBV4-3 | . | CASSHSVDSGTDTQYF | TGCGCCAGCAGCCATTCGGTAGATTCGGGCACAGATACGCAGTATTTT
15 | TRBJ1-1 | many | TRBV18 | . | CASSPDEGIYTEAFF | TGTGCCAGCTCACCAGATGAGGGAATTTACACTGAAGCTTTCTTT
17 | TRBJ2-3 | . | TRBV13 | TRBD1 | CASSSLNRGLSTDTQYF | TGTGCCAGCAGTTCACTAAACAGGGGTCTAAGCACAGATACGCAGTATTTT
13 | TRBJ2-2 | . | TRBV27 | . | CASSLGEDGELFF | TGTGCCAGCAGTTTAGGGGAGGACGGGGAGCTGTTTTTT
17 | TRBJ1-5 | . | TRBV10-2 | . | CASSGSIPPPSLRPQHF | TGCGCCAGCAGTGGGTCCATCCCTCCCCCCTCTTTGCGGCCCCAGCATTTT
15 | TRBJ1-1 | many | TRBV5-6 | . | CASSLVRDGTTEAFF | TGTGCCAGCAGCTTGGTCCGGGACGGGACCACAGAAGCTTTCTTT
13 | TRBJ1-1 | many | TRBV29-1 | TRBD1 | CSATGAFGTEAFF | TGCAGCGCCACAGGGGCGTTCGGCACTGAAGCTTTCTTT
10 | TRBJ2-3 | many | TRBV10-2 | . | CASRGGAQYF | TGCGCCAGCAGAGGCGGTGCGCAGTATTTT
18 | TRBJ1-6 | . | TRBV10-3 | . | CAISESSGGSVVGLPLHF | TGTGCCATCAGTGAGTCGTCTGGTGGCAGCGTCGTTGGGTTACCCCTCCACTTT
15 | TRBJ2-7 | . | TRBV27 | . | CASSLSGRPAYEQYF | TGTGCCAGCAGTTTATCGGGGAGGCCGGCATACGAGCAGTACTTC
15 | TRBJ1-1 | . | TRBV12-3/TRBV12-4 | . | CASSFGAGLDTEAFF | TGTGCCAGCAGTTTTGGCGCGGGGTTAGACACTGAAGCTTTCTTT
18 | TRBJ2-3 | many | TRBV28 | TRBD2 | CASSAPQSGTRVTDTQYF | TGTGCCAGCAGTGCCCCACAATCCGGGACTAGGGTCACAGATACGCAGTATTTT
17 | TRBJ1-4 | many | TRBV6-5 | . | CASSGQLTTLVNEKLFF | TGTGCCAGCAGTGGACAGCTCACCACCTTAGTAAATGAAAAACTGTTTTTT
14 | TRBJ2-7 | many | TRBV30 | . | CAWSRGATGYEQYF | TGTGCCTGGAGCCGAGGGGCTACGGGATACGAGCAGTACTTC
13 | TRBJ2-3 | many | TRBV4-1 | . | CASSGPLTDTQYF | TGCGCCAGCAGCGGGCCTCTCACAGATACGCAGTATTTT
15 | TRBJ1-1 | . | TRBV12-3/TRBV12-4 | . | CASSLGTAVNTEAFF | TGTGCCAGCAGTTTAGGTACGGCAGTGAACACTGAAGCTTTCTTT
19 | TRBJ2-2 | . | TRBV7-6 | TRBD2 | CASSLAHLMAGAGTGELFF | TGTGCCAGCAGCTTAGCGCATTTAATGGCGGGAGCGGGCACCGGGGAGCTGTTTTTT
15 | TRBJ2-1 | few | TRBV24-1 | TRBD2 | CATSDTTGGYNEQFF | TGTGCCACCAGTGATACTACGGGGGGCTACAATGAGCAGTTCTTC
15 | TRBJ1-1 | many | TRBV4-1 | . | CASSQADPRGTEAFF | TGCGCCAGCAGCCAAGCGGACCCTCGAGGGACTGAAGCTTTCTTT
14 | TRBJ2-7 | few | TRBV6-4 | TRBD1 | CASPRDREFYEQYF | TGTGCCAGCCCCCGGGACAGGGAGTTCTACGAGCAGTACTTC
16 | TRBJ1-1 | once | TRBV4-3 | . | CASSQSRMESGTEAFF | TGCGCCAGCAGCCAGTCTCGGATGGAGTCGGGCACTGAAGCTTTCTTT
13 | TRBJ2-7 | many | TRBV7-9 | . | CASSLELGDEQYF | TGTGCCAGCAGCTTAGAGTTGGGTGACGAGCAGTACTTC
16 | TRBJ2-1 | many | TRBV12-3/TRBV12-4 | TRBD2 | CASSPGGLAGVTEQFF | TGTGCCAGCAGCCCGGGGGGACTAGCGGGGGTAACTGAGCAGTTCTTC
14 | TRBJ2-7 | many | TRBV14 | . | CASSQAGVWYEQYF | TGTGCCAGCAGCCAAGCGGGGGTTTGGTACGAGCAGTACTTC
15 | TRBJ1-1 | many | TRBV9 | TRBD1 | CASSADRGWGTEAFF | TGTGCCAGCAGCGCAGACAGGGGATGGGGCACTGAAGCTTTCTTT
14 | TRBJ1-1 | many | TRBV29-1 | . | CSVMDPSVNTEAFF | TGCAGCGTCATGGACCCGAGCGTTAACACTGAAGCTTTCTTT
14 | TRBJ1-1 | once | TRBV20-1 | TRBD1 | CNARDQGGYTEAFF | TGCAATGCTAGAGATCAGGGGGGGTACACTGAAGCTTTCTTT
13 | TRBJ1-1 | many | TRBV6-5 | . | CASSYRSAGTAFF | TGTGCCAGCAGTTACCGATCGGCAGGGACGGCTTTCTTT
14 | TRBJ1-6 | few | TRBV6-5 | TRBD1 | CASRRTGYNSPLHF | TGTGCCAGCAGACGGACAGGATATAATTCACCCCTCCACTTT
14 | TRBJ2-7 | many | TRBV7-9 | . | CASSLGGEAYEQYF | TGTGCCAGCAGCTTAGGAGGGGAAGCCTACGAGCAGTACTTC
18 | TRBJ2-2 | many | TRBV7-9 | . | CASSLLAFGTLFAGELFF | TGTGCCAGCAGCTTGCTAGCATTCGGGACACTCTTTGCCGGGGAGCTGTTTTTT